This T cell receptor beta chain was observed in a study of blood T cells in healthy people across ages (dated by TCRdb to the mid-2010s). Some background on the complete study: Template switching captured roughly one uniquely barcoded TCR beta cDNA molecule per two T cells in model experiments. To track age-related changes in TCR beta repertoire diversity, the study relied on deep sequencing normalized with unique cDNA molecular identifiers. For two donors (one aged 18 to 29 and one aged 80 or older), the study analyzed two additional independent replicas of 1 million unique cDNA reads from the same blood draw. The donors were split into four age groups: young (average around 15 years), middle-aged (roughly 39), aged (about 62) and long-lived (over 80). Donors of different ages were randomly distributed across sequencing lanes to avoid experimental bias. Overall study outcomes, separate from this receptor: Estimates of total diversity from one million sequenced T cells were regarded as lower bounds and underestimates. Because donor CMV infection status was unknown, age-related changes in expanded clonotypes were potentially confounded. As age increased, observed TCR beta diversity per million T cells dropped in a roughly linear way, and a significant reduction was already evident by age about 40. Conclusive comparison of naive and antigen-experienced compartments was prevented by the profiling of bulk unsorted PBMCs. Compared with the aged group, the long-lived group had more naive CD4+ T cells, fewer expanded clones and increased TCR diversity, suggesting age selection. A strong correlation was found between observed TCR beta diversity and the percentage of naive T cells measured by flow cytometry.

Compared with germline, V lacks 7 bases and J lacks 0 bases; bases without a gene match: 7. For CDR1 and CDR2, the germline V gene lists SQVTM and ANQGSEA. The CDR3 runs 14 amino acids, cysteine and phenylalanine included. Just CDR3 DNA is preserved here, 42 bases in frame from base 1. A few counts support this clonotype. Its antigen is unknown. No base qualities exist here, and no much larger clone lies one base off it. Preparation of the library involved 5' RACE. Sequencing instrument: Illumina HiSeq 2500. A second roughly 6 to 12 cycle PCR used a sample-barcoded 5' primer and a J-beta primer mix. A template-switch 5' adaptor carrying 12 random nucleotides introduced a unique molecular identifier onto each TCR beta cDNA molecule. Each sample yielded at least 3 million CDR3-containing paired-end reads. The Mint cDNA synthesis kit, primed by a TRBC-specific oligonucleotide, was used to synthesize first-strand cDNA from all RNA. Following uracil-DNA glycosylase treatment, a first 18-cycle PCR with universal primers M1SS and BC2_uni_R was performed on all cDNA. The original pipeline was this. For normalization, 1 million high-quality reads, each with a distinct molecular identifier, were randomly selected from each sample. Instead of being binned into consensus sequences, reads that shared molecular identifiers were thrown out. CDR3 identification, clonotype clustering and error correction used MiTCR with a Q25 quality threshold and the strictest error-elimination algorithm. Lower-bound total TCR beta diversity was estimated with a nonparametric unseen species model using Euler transformation. Using fastp trimming at Q25 and MiXCR clonotype assembly, TCRdb reanalyzed the public sequencing data and kept in-frame beta chains. Entries that share a CDR3 protein sequence are merged under the most common genes and DNA. The V and J calls here are based on TCRdb, not the publication. Here the sample has 730,000 or so distinct CDR3 sequences; 40% to 45% occur a single time. Around 20% of the sample goes to the ten largest clones.

The approximately 39 donors, aged 6 to 90 years, were systemically healthy Caucasian individuals from Russia. Each donor gave roughly 9 milliliters of peripheral blood, drawn into EDTA-treated Vacutainer tubes. Ficoll-Paque density-gradient centrifugation was used to isolate PBMCs, with at least 7 million obtained per sample. Trizol reagent was used to extract total RNA from the PBMCs, yielding at least 6 micrograms per sample. For every donor, flow cytometry on a PBMC aliquot measured the percentage of naive CD45RAhigh/CD27high T cells. This chain joins TRBV29-1 to TRBJ2-7; 9 bases in the middle match TRBD1. Sample: blood. This receptor was identified in a woman aged 60-75 years in good health. The base sequence is TGCAGCGCCGACGGGACAGGGACCTCCTACGAGCAGTACTTC. This is translated as CSADGTGTSYEQYF.